This TCR beta chain was captured by sequencing in a study of regulatory T cells in long-lasting Graves disease. Study outcomes and limitations: Peripheral blood, not thyroid tissue, was the sole material studied. Persistent disease preferred TRBV28, TRBJ1-2 and TRBJ2-5.

CDR3-region Arm-PCR and iRepertoire HTBI primers produced the TCR beta libraries. MiXCR, run by TCRdb on the multiplex PCR reads, gives a single entry per CDR3 protein. Among 350,000 to 450,000 distinct CDR3 sequences listed, about an eighth were seen once. Trimming removed 1 base from V and 2 bases from J; junction bases left unmatched: 2. CDR1 is GTSNPN, CDR2 SVGIG, per germline (reference sequence). There are 14 residues in the CDR3. This clonotype showed up just a few times. Its antigen is not identified. As for time point: newly diagnosed GD, antithyroid drugs for less than 3 months. PBMC RNA was the source of the TCR library. This sample also belongs to another study, concerning T cells in Graves' hyperthyroidism and ophthalmopathy. That paper states: The hyperthyroidism was newly diagnosed and had lasted under 2 months; the patients were aged 18 to 65. A model of 13 V-J pairs discriminated ophthalmopathy from stable hyperthyroidism.

V usage is TRBV30 and J usage is TRBJ1-5; 7 nucleotides match TRBD1. This sequence originates from a woman aged 18-29 years with Graves disease. The input for sequencing was peripheral blood mononuclear cells (PBMCs), taken at new diagnosis, from a patient treated with antithyroid drugs. CDR3 protein: CAWSGGTGNQPQHF. The DNA for the CDR3 is TGTGCCTGGAGTGGTGGGACAGGCAATCAGCCCCAGCATTTT.